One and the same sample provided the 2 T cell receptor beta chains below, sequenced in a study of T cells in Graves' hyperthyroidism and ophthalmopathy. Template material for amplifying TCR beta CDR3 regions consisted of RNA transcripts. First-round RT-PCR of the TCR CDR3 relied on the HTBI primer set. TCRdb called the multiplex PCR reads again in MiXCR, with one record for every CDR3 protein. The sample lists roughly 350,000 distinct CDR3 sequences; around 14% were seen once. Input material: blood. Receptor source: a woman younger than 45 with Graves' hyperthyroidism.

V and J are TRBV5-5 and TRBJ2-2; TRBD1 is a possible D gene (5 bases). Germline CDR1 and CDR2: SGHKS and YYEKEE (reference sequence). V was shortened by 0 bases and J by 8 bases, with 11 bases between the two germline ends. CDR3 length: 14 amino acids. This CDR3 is CASSLESGIGELFF. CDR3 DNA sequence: TGTGCCAGCAGCTTGGAGTCAGGGATAGGGGAGCTGTTTTTT.

CDR3 nucleotides: TGTGCCAGCAGCTTGAAGTGGGGGACCGCCTACGAGCAGTACTTC. It translates to CASSLKWGTAYEQYF. The V gene is TRBV7-9, the J gene TRBJ2-7; D possibly matches TRBD1 or TRBD2 (5 bases each). V dropped 3 bases and J dropped 2 bases, with 14 bases sitting between them. Germline V gives CDR1 SEHNR, CDR2 FQNEAQ (reference sequence). The CDR3 length is 15 residues.